The 29 T cell receptor beta chains reported below all come from one sample, sequenced in a study of T-cell reconstitution after alpha-beta-depleted transplantation in children. Unique molecular identifiers were incorporated during preparation of the TCRbeta library. TCRdb redid the calling of the PCR reads with MiXCR, one entry per CDR3 protein. The table records around 490,000 distinct CDR3 sequences, about an eighth of them present only once. Sample: PBMCs, mostly from graft donor cells, taken 180 days after TCRalphabeta/CD19-depleted stem cell transplant. The receptors derive from a female patient between 2 and 10 years old who had a stem cell transplant for aplastic anemia, so the T cells may come from the graft donor.

This clonotype came up many times. This chain connects TRBV29-1 to TRBJ1-5; D not resolved. The CDR3 spans 11 residues. V was clipped by 4 bases and J by 3 bases, with 4 bases between them. CDR1 SQVTM and CDR2 ANQGSEA come from the germline V gene. DNA of the CDR3: TGCAGCGTTGGGTCCAATCAGCCCCAGCATTTT. Amino acid sequence: CSVGSNQPQHF.

This clonotype has only a few counts. The chain has TRBV7-9 and TRBJ2-2; 8 positions match TRBD1. Trimming cost V 6 bases and J 0 bases; bases outside gene matches: 9. Per the germline V gene, CDR1 is SEHNR and CDR2 is FQNEAQ (reference sequence). The CDR3 contains 17 residues. CDR3 amino acids: CASSHSPGQANTGELFF. DNA for the CDR3: TGTGCCAGCAGTCACTCTCCGGGACAGGCGAACACCGGGGAGCTGTTTTTT.

This clonotype was seen a handful of times. The V and J genes are TRBV14 and TRBJ1-1, with D perhaps matching TRBD1 (6 bases). Trimming took off 1 base at V and 0 bases at J, with 18 bases between the two ends. Germline assignment: CDR1 SGHDN and CDR2 FVKESK. The CDR3 has 18 amino acids. The CDR3 DNA reads TGTGCCAGCAGCCAAGGAGACAGGATGAGTCGCATGAACACTGAAGCTTTCTTT. It codes for CASSQGDRMSRMNTEAFF. Full variable domain (rest looked up from reference TRBV14 and TRBJ1-1): EAGVTQFPSHSVIEKGQTVTLRCDPISGHDNLYWYRRVMGKEIKFLLHFVKESKQDESGMPNNRFLAERTGGTYSTLKVQPAELEDSGVYFCASSQGDRMSRMNTEAFFGQGTRLTVV.

The sample holds one count of this clonotype. The V gene is TRBV29-1, the J gene TRBJ2-1; D unclear. The CDR3 has 12 amino acids. V was cut by 7 bases and J by 5 bases, with 12 bases left in between. CDR1 and CDR2 (germline): SQVTM, ANQGSEA. The chain's CDR3 is CSAKHWDNEQFF. The CDR3 coding sequence is TGCAGCGCCAAACACTGGGACAATGAGCAGTTCTTC.

This clonotype was seen only a few times. This chain connects TRBV19 to TRBJ2-3; perhaps TRBD2 as D (6 bases). V was trimmed by 9 bases and J by 1 base, leaving 23 bases between them. The CDR3 consists of 17 residues. Per the germline V gene, CDR1 is LNHDA and CDR2 is SQIVND (reference sequence). This CDR3 reads CASTTPSSVSGTDTQYF. In DNA form, the CDR3 reads TGTGCCAGCACAACCCCTTCTAGCGTCTCGGGCACAGATACGCAGTATTTT.

The CDR3 sequence is CSVVGEVSYEQYF. Written as DNA, the CDR3 is TGCAGCGTTGTAGGTGAAGTCTCCTACGAGCAGTACTTC. The chain links TRBV29-1 to TRBJ2-7, with D hard to call. The CDR3 loop spans 13 amino acids. The germline V and J ends were trimmed by 4 bases and 0 bases, with 10 bases remaining between them. Per the germline V gene, CDR1 is SQVTM and CDR2 is ANQGSEA.

This clonotype showed up just once. V and J are TRBV27 and TRBJ2-1; D is unresolved. CDR3 length: 16 amino acids. CDR1 is MNHEY, CDR2 SMNVEV, per germline (reference sequence). V gave up 5 bases and J gave up 0 bases, with 14 bases separating them. CDR3 residues: CASSTSSPGSYNEQFF. For the CDR3, the DNA is TGTGCCAGCAGTACAAGCTCTCCGGGCTCCTACAATGAGCAGTTCTTC.

The chain carries TRBV6-5 and TRBJ2-7, with TRBD2 matching 12 bases. The ends lost 3 bases at V and 7 bases at J; junction bases unmatched: 16. The CDR3 has 18 residues. Germline V gives CDR1 MNHEY, CDR2 SVGAGI. CDR3 DNA: TGTGCCAGCAGTTATGGATTCCCCAGGACTAGCGGGGATCGTGAGCAGTACTTC. Residues: CASSYGFPRTSGDREQYF.

In this sample, this clonotype turned up a few times. CDR3 bases: TGTGCCAGCAGCGAAAACCCTAGCGGGAGCAACAATGAGCAGTTCTTC. Translated: CASSENPSGSNNEQFF. The V call is TRBV9, the J call TRBJ2-1; 10 nucleotides align to TRBD2. V gave up 3 bases and J gave up 5 bases; unmatched junction bases: 8. The length of the CDR3 is 16 residues. Per germline, CDR1 SGDLS and CDR2 YYNGEE. Full variable domain (rest looked up from reference TRBV9 and TRBJ2-1): DSGVTQTPKHLITATGQRVTLRCSPRSGDLSVYWYQQSLDQGLQFLIQYYNGEERAKGNILERFSAQQFPDLHSELNLSSLELGDSALYFCASSENPSGSNNEQFFGPGTRLTVL.

The chain has TRBV7-6 and TRBJ2-7; maybe TRBD1 (5 bases). Germline V gene lookup returns CDR1 SGHVS and CDR2 FNYEAQ. Trimming left V 8 bases short and J 3 bases short, with 14 bases between. This CDR3 is 13 amino acids long. CDR3 sequence (DNA): TGTGCCAGCTTACCGGCAGGGCACTACGAGCAGTACTTC. Translated: CASLPAGHYEQYF.

There are a few counts of this clonotype. The genes are TRBV29-1 and TRBJ2-7, with D perhaps assigned TRBD1 or TRBD2 (5 bases each). CDR1 and CDR2 from the germline V gene are SQVTM and ANQGSEA. V was trimmed by 6 bases and J by 2 bases, leaving 11 bases between them. The CDR3 runs to 12 residues. CDR3 residues: CSVGDGPYEQYV. DNA for the CDR3: TGCAGCGTGGGGGACGGACCCTACGAGCAGTACGTC.

The gene calls are TRBV15 and TRBJ2-7; D not resolved. The CDR3 is 15 residues long. CDR1 and CDR2 from the germline V gene are LNHNV and YYDKDF (reference sequence). Trimming cost V 0 bases and J 2 bases, with 11 bases left between them. The CDR3, as DNA: TGTGCCACCAGCAGAGACGGCGGCCCCGCCTACGAGCAGTACTTC. Residues: CATSRDGGPAYEQYF.

This clonotype appeared a few times. CDR3 bases: TGCAGCGTTGAAGATGATAGCTACGAGCAGTACTTC. Its translation is CSVEDDSYEQYF. This chain uses TRBV29-1 with TRBJ2-7; D is ambiguous. The V and J ends lost 0 bases and 3 bases respectively, with 6 bases between them. This CDR3 is built from 12 residues. CDR1 is SQVTM and CDR2 is ANQGSEA in the germline V gene.

This clonotype has only a few counts. This chain joins TRBV28 and TRBJ2-7; D is unresolved. From germline, CDR1 is MDHEN and CDR2 SYDVKM. V gave up 6 bases and J gave up 5 bases, with 17 bases separating them. The CDR3 spans 14 residues. This CDR3 reads CASSSTETLHEQYF. The CDR3 DNA follows: TGTGCCAGCAGCTCCACCGAGACTCTGCACGAGCAGTACTTC.

V and J are TRBV20-1 and TRBJ2-3; no clear D. Germline V CDR1 and CDR2: DFQATT, SNEGSKA (reference sequence). CDR3 size: 14 residues. The V end was cut by 3 bases, the J end by 1 base, with 11 bases between. The DNA of the CDR3 is TGCAGTGCTAGTAGACTTCCTGGCACAGATACGCAGTATTTT. It codes for CSASRLPGTDTQYF.

This chain connects TRBV7-3 to TRBJ2-3; 9 nucleotides align to TRBD1. The CDR3 sequence is 16 residues long. The V segment lost 0 bases and the J segment 3 bases; nucleotides outside the gene matches: 4. From germline, CDR1 is SGHTA and CDR2 FQGTGA. CDR3 in DNA: TGTGCCAGCAGCTTAACGGGGACAGGGATGACAGATACGCAGTATTTT. This encodes CASSLTGTGMTDTQYF.

Ten or more counts support this clonotype. The chain recombines TRBV24-1 with TRBJ2-5, with D perhaps TRBD2 (5 bases). Germline CDR1 is KGHDR and CDR2 is SFDVKD. The CDR3 contains 12 residues. V was clipped by 7 bases and J by 10 bases, with 15 bases between them. The chain's CDR3 is CATSDSARVQYF. The CDR3 DNA is TGTGCCACCAGCGATAGCGCGCGGGTCCAGTACTTC.

The chain joins TRBV4-3 to TRBJ1-1; a weak D match, TRBD1 (6 bases). Trimming removed 0 bases from V and 10 bases from J, with 15 bases in between. This CDR3 is 14 amino acids long. CDR1 and CDR2 (germline): LGHNA, YSLEER. Here the CDR3 reads CASSQDWGPLGAFF. The CDR3 bases are TGCGCCAGCAGCCAAGATTGGGGGCCTTTGGGAGCTTTCTTT.

The rearrangement links TRBV12-3 or TRBV12-4 to TRBJ1-4; D unresolved. V was cut by 5 bases and J by 0 bases, with 13 bases left in between. The CDR3 totals 16 residues. The DNA for the CDR3 is TGTGCCAGCAGTCCGAGGCATTTGACAACTAATGAAAAACTGTTTTTT. Translated: CASSPRHLTTNEKLFF.

This clonotype was counted a few times. The J gene is TRBJ2-1, the V gene TRBV5-1; the match to TRBD2 covers 7 bases. This CDR3 spans 15 amino acids. Per germline, CDR1 SGHRS and CDR2 YFSETQ. Trimming removed 2 bases from V and 0 bases from J; junction bases left unmatched: 2. The CDR3 DNA is TGCGCCAGCAGCTTTCTAGCGGACTCCTACAATGAGCAGTTCTTC. It specifies CASSFLADSYNEQFF.

CDR3 sequence: CSATIGVAKNIQYF. The CDR3 DNA reads TGCAGTGCTACGATTGGGGTAGCCAAAAACATTCAGTACTTC. The chain links TRBV20-1 to TRBJ2-4; no reliable D call. In germline, CDR1 is DFQATT, CDR2 SNEGSKA (reference sequence). The V and J ends lost 4 bases and 0 bases respectively, with 10 bases between them. The CDR3 is 14 amino acids.

This sequence joins TRBV4-2 and TRBJ1-1; 7 bases line up with TRBD1. J lost 1 base, V lost 4 bases, and 12 bases had no gene match. This CDR3 contains 17 residues. Germline V gene data show CDR1 as LGHNA and CDR2 as YNFKEQ. CDR3 residues: CASSLQLGQVRNTEAFF. The CDR3 nucleotides read TGTGCCAGCAGCCTTCAACTTGGACAGGTTCGGAACACTGAAGCTTTCTTT.

This clonotype was seen ten or more times. V and J are TRBV9 and TRBJ2-7; D is uncertain. Germline CDR1 reads SGDLS; CDR2 reads YYNGEE. The CDR3 length is 15 residues. Deletions cut 7 bases from V and 0 bases from J, with 17 bases between. The CDR3 coding sequence is TGTGCCAGCCCCCCCGCCGGCGTTTACTCCTACGAGCAGTACTTC. Translation gives CASPPAGVYSYEQYF.

The chain joins TRBV7-6 to TRBJ1-1, with D tentatively TRBD1 (5 bases). The CDR3 totals 13 residues. Trimming removed 6 bases from V and 7 bases from J, with 15 bases in between. CDR1 is SGHVS, CDR2 FNYEAQ, per germline. In DNA form, the CDR3 reads TGTGCCAGCAGTCAAGGGGAAGGCCGTGAAGCTTTCTTT. Translating it yields CASSQGEGREAFF.

The V call is TRBV6-2 or TRBV6-3, the J call TRBJ2-1; TRBD2 might be the D (5 bases). The CDR3 spans 13 residues. Germline V gene data show CDR1 as MNHEY and CDR2 as SVGEGT. Trimming took 6 bases from V and 7 from J, leaving 13 bases between them. CDR3 residues: CASSSRRGNEQFF. The CDR3, as DNA: TGTGCCAGCAGCTCCCGCCGGGGTAATGAGCAGTTCTTC.

The V and J genes are TRBV20-1 and TRBJ2-7; the D is unclear. With 0 bases removed from V and 7 bases from J, the gap between germline ends came to 7 bases. Germline V CDR1 and CDR2: DFQATT, SNEGSKA (reference sequence). There are 11 residues in the CDR3. The CDR3 loop reads CSARDQIEQYF. In nucleotides, the CDR3 is TGCAGTGCTAGAGATCAGATTGAGCAGTACTTC.

The J gene is TRBJ2-1, the V gene TRBV20-1, with 9 bases identical to TRBD2. The CDR3 runs 15 residues. V lost 2 bases to trimming and J lost 10 bases; unmatched junction nucleotides: 12. The germline V gene encodes CDR1 DFQATT and CDR2 SNEGSKA (reference sequence). The CDR3 DNA is TGCAGTGCTAGACTGCCGGGACTAGCTTTAGGAGAGCAGTTCTTC. Protein: CSARLPGLALGEQFF.

This clonotype showed up just a few times. The chain couples TRBV24-1 to TRBJ1-5; D unclear. Trimming removed 5 bases from V and 7 bases from J, with 11 bases in between. The CDR3 length is 13 residues. Germline CDR1 and CDR2: KGHDR and SFDVKD. CDR3 sequence: CATSGEGFQPQHF. The CDR3 DNA reads TGTGCCACCAGTGGGGAAGGTTTCCAGCCCCAGCATTTT.

Only a few counts were recorded for this clonotype. The chain uses TRBV29-1 and TRBJ2-1; D possibly corresponds to TRBD2 (6 bases). CDR1 SQVTM and CDR2 ANQGSEA come from the germline V gene. Trimming removed 3 bases from V and 4 bases from J, with 16 bases in between. There are 15 residues in the CDR3. The CDR3 sequence is CSVDGRAGLYNEQFF. DNA of the CDR3: TGCAGCGTTGACGGTCGGGCGGGATTGTACAATGAGCAGTTCTTC.